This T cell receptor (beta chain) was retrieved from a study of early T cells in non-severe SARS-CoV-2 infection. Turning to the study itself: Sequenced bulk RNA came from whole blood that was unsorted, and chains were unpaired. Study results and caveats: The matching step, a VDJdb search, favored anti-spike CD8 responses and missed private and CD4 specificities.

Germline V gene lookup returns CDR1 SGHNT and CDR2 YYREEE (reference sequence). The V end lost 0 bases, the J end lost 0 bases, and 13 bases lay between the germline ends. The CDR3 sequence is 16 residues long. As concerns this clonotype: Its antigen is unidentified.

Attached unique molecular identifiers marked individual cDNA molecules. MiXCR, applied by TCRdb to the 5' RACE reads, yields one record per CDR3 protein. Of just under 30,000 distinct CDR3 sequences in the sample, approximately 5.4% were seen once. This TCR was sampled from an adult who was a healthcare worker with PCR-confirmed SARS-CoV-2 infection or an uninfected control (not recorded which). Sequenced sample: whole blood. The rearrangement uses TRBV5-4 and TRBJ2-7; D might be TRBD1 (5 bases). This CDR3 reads CASSLGRAGHSYEQYF. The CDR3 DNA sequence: TGTGCCAGCAGCTTGGGCAGGGCAGGGCACTCCTACGAGCAGTACTTC.